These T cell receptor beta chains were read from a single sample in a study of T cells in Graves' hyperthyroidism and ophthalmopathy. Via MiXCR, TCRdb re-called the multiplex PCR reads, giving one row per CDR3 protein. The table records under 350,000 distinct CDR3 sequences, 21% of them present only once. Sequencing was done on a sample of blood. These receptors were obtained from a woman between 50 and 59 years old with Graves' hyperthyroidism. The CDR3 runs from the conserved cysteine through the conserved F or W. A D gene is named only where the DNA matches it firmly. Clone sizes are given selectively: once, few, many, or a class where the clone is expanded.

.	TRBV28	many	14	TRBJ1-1	CASRGGRVNTEAFF	TGTGCCAGCAGGGGGGGGCGGGTGAACACTGAAGCTTTCTTT
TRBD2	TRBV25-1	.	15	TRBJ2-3	CASSEYAGATDTQYF	TGTGCCAGCAGTGAATATGCGGGAGCCACAGATACGCAGTATTTT
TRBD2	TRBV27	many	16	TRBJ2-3	CASSLLAGVNTDTQYF	TGTGCCAGCAGCCTTCTAGCGGGGGTAAACACAGATACGCAGTATTTT
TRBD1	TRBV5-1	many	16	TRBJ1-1	CASSPDRGRMNTEAFF	TGCGCCAGCAGCCCGGACAGGGGCCGAATGAACACTGAAGCTTTCTTT
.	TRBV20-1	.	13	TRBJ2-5	CSARGPVVETQYF	TGCAGTGCTAGGGGACCGGTGGTGGAGACCCAGTACTTC
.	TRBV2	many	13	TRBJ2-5	CASRKSQPETQYF	TGTGCCAGCCGTAAGTCCCAGCCGGAGACCCAGTACTTC
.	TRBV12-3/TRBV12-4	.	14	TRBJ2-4	CASSSGQSPNIQYF	TGTGCCAGCAGTTCCGGACAGTCCCCAAACATTCAGTACTTC
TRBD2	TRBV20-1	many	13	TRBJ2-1	CSASSGRYNEQFF	TGCAGTGCTAGTAGCGGGAGGTACAATGAGCAGTTCTTC
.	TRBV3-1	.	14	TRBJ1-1	CASSPQRGNTEAFF	TGTGCCAGCAGCCCGCAACGGGGGAACACTGAAGCTTTCTTT
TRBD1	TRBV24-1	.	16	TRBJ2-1	CATSDTTGDSYNEQFF	TGTGCCACCAGTGACACGACAGGGGACTCCTACAATGAGCAGTTCTTC
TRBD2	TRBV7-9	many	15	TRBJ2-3	CASSLAGLATDTQYF	TGTGCCAGCAGCTTAGCGGGACTAGCGACAGATACGCAGTATTTT
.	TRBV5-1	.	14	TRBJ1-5	CASSLRPQSQPQHF	TGCGCCAGCAGCTTGAGGCCGCAAAGCCAGCCCCAGCATTTT
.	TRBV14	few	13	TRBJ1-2	CASSQTRDASATF	TGTGCCAGCAGCCAAACCCGAGACGCCAGTGCCACCTTC
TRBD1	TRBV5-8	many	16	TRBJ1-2	CASSWLGQVEDYGYTF	TGTGCCAGCAGCTGGTTAGGACAGGTGGAGGACTATGGCTACACCTTC
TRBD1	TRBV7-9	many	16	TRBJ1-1	CASSLGHRGQVTEAFF	TGTGCCAGCAGCTTGGGTCACAGGGGGCAGGTCACTGAAGCTTTCTTT
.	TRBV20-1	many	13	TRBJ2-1	CSAQGIMNNEQFF	TGCAGTGCCCAGGGGATTATGAACAATGAGCAGTTCTTC
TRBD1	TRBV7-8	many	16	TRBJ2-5	CASSQRGTGAQETQYF	TGTGCCAGCAGCCAGCGGGGGACAGGGGCCCAAGAGACCCAGTACTTC